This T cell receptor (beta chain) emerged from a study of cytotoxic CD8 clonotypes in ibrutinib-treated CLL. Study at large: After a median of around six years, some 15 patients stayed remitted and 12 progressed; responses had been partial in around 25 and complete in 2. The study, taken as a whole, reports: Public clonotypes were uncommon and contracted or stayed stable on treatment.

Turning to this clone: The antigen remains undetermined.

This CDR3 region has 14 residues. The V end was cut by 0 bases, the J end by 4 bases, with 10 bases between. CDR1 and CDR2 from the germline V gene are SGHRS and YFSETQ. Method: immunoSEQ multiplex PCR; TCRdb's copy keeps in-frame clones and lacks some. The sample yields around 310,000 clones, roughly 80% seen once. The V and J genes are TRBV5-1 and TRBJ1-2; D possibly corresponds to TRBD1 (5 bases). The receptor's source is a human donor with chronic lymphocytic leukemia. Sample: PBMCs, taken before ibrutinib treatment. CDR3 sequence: CASSLDGRAYGYTF. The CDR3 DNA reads TGCGCCAGCAGCTTGGACGGCAGGGCCTATGGCTACACCTTC.